Following are 19 T cell receptor beta chains from one sample sequenced in a study of CD8+ T cells in alopecia areata. Treatment described: oral pan-JAK inhibitor, 5-10 mg twice daily. The sequencing template was cDNA reverse transcribed from extracted RNA. The method was immunoSEQ multiplex PCR; TCRdb's version includes in-frame clones alone and lacks a portion of them. The sample has over 150,000 clones; 60% are singletons. This specimen consisted of CD4+ T cells sorted from blood, obtained at week 4, from a patient treated with tofacitinib. Source of these receptors: a human donor with alopecia areata.

The CDR3 coding sequence is TGCAGCGTTGAGGTCCCCCAGAGCTACGAGCAGTACTTC. Translating it yields CSVEVPQSYEQYF. The V call is TRBV29-1, the J call TRBJ2-7; D uncertain. The CDR3 runs 13 residues. CDR1 and CDR2 (germline): SQVTM, ANQGSEA. V was shortened by 3 bases and J by 3 bases, with 12 bases between the two germline ends.

This clone was detected a few times. The gene calls are TRBV7-9 and TRBJ2-1; TRBD2 is a possible D gene (6 bases). The germline CDR1 and CDR2 sequences are SEHNR and FQNEAQ (reference sequence). The CDR3 contains 14 residues. The V end was cut by 5 bases, the J end by 7 bases, with 15 bases between. CDR3 nucleotides: TGTGCCAGCAGCCGCACCGGGACTGTGAATGAGCAGTTCTTC. Amino acids: CASSRTGTVNEQFF.

As for this clone: The final CDR3 position lacks the conserved phenylalanine or tryptophan, pointing to a likely read error. The DNA is left out, because the CDR3 cannot be placed on it with certainty; the CDR3 is given as TCRdb lists it. The chain uses TRBV28 and TRBJ2-3. A total of 12 residues make up the CDR3, ends included. CDR1 and CDR2 from the germline V gene are MDHEN and SYDVKM. CDR3: CASSNRAYQSVL.

There are a few counts of this clone. The J gene is TRBJ1-4, the V gene TRBV7-2; unclear D gene. CDR1 is SGHTA, CDR2 FQGNSA, per germline. V shed 2 bases and J shed 10 bases, with 14 bases lying between them. The CDR3 is 14 amino acids. CDR3 residues: CASSLNQAGGKLFF. The CDR3 DNA sequence: TGTGCCAGCAGCTTAAACCAGGCGGGCGGAAAACTGTTTTTT.

The table lists this clone with a few counts. The chain is built from TRBV30 and TRBJ2-1; tentative D call: TRBD2 (5 bases). V was clipped by 2 bases and J by 16 bases, with 15 bases between them. This CDR3 comprises 11 residues. The germline CDR1 and CDR2 sequences are GTSNPN and SVGIG (reference sequence). CDR3 sequence: CAWSIQRSLFF. The CDR3 DNA reads TGTGCCTGGAGTATACAGCGGTCCCTCTTCTTC.

This clone has only a few counts. The chain couples TRBV28 to TRBJ1-4; D is uncertain. Germline V gene data show CDR1 as MDHEN and CDR2 as SYDVKM. This CDR3 has 15 residues. V lost 3 bases and J lost 11, with 19 bases in between. Written as DNA, the CDR3 is TGTGCCAGCAGTTTCCCGAGGACCGGGAAGGAGAAACTGTTTTTT. Translation: CASSFPRTGKEKLFF. Filled out from reference TRBV28 and TRBJ1-4, the complete variable domain reads DVKVTQSSRYLVKRTGEKVFLECVQDMDHENMFWYRQDPGLGLRLIYFSYDVKMKEKGDIPEGYSVSREKKERFSLILESASTNQTSMYLCASSFPRTGKEKLFFGSGTQLSVL.

This clone appeared a few times. The chain carries TRBV5-1 and TRBJ2-7; D gene unclear. V shed 0 bases and J shed 3 bases, with 10 bases lying between them. Per germline, CDR1 SGHRS and CDR2 YFSETQ. The CDR3 has 14 amino acids. The CDR3 spells CASSLGVAGYEQYF. The CDR3 DNA follows: TGCGCCAGCAGCTTGGGGGTAGCCGGCTACGAGCAGTACTTC.

The chain has TRBV9 and TRBJ2-5; D is ambiguous. The V gene lost 2 bases and the J gene lost 0 bases, with 5 bases spanning the gap. The CDR3 length is 13 residues. Germline lookup yields CDR1 SGDLS and CDR2 YYNGEE. Here the CDR3 reads CASSVFHQETQYF. DNA for the CDR3: TGTGCCAGCAGCGTCTTCCACCAAGAGACCCAGTACTTC.

The rearrangement joins TRBV30 to TRBJ1-4; no definite D call. CDR1 is GTSNPN and CDR2 is SVGIG in the germline V gene (reference sequence). CDR3 length equals 13 residues. V was shortened by 7 bases and J by 0 bases, with 9 bases between the two germline ends. CDR3 nucleotides: TGTGCCTTAAGACTTGCAACTAATGAAAAACTGTTTTTT. Protein: CALRLATNEKLFF.

There are a few counts of this clone. The chain couples TRBV14 to TRBJ2-1, with 13 bases lining up with TRBD2. The CDR3 runs to 15 residues. The J segment lost 9 bases and the V segment lost 2 bases, leaving 4 bases of the junction unmatched. Per germline, CDR1 SGHDN and CDR2 FVKESK. The CDR3 DNA follows: TGTGCCAGCAGCCAACGGACTAGCGGGAGAAGTGAGCAGTTCTTC. Its protein product is CASSQRTSGRSEQFF.

The chain employs TRBV6-5 and TRBJ2-3, with 8 positions matching TRBD2. Germline lookup yields CDR1 MNHEY and CDR2 SVGAGI. The CDR3 spans 13 residues. V was pared by 9 bases and J by 2 bases, with 4 bases of the junction left unmatched. CDR3 bases: TGTGCCAGTTCAGCGGGGGACACAGATACGCAGTATTTT. Protein sequence: CASSAGDTDTQYF.

The rearrangement joins TRBV30 to TRBJ1-1; TRBD1 might be the D (6 bases). This CDR3 has 12 amino acids. V was pared by 8 bases and J by 2 bases, with 12 bases between. CDR1 is GTSNPN, CDR2 SVGIG, per germline (reference sequence). In DNA form, the CDR3 reads TGTGCCACAAACAGGGTCAACACTGAAGCTTTCTTT. This encodes CATNRVNTEAFF.

The DNA for the CDR3 is TGTGCCAGCAGGGTGACCTCCGGGACCCTCCCCTACGAGCAGTACTTC. Residues: CASRVTSGTLPYEQYF. This chain joins TRBV9 and TRBJ2-7, with D possibly called TRBD1 or TRBD2 (5 bases each). Germline V gene lookup returns CDR1 SGDLS and CDR2 YYNGEE. V lost 5 bases to trimming and J lost 2 bases, with 20 bases between them. The CDR3 length is 16 residues.

This rearrangement joins TRBV15 to TRBJ1-3, with D uncertain. CDR3 length: 14 residues. V dropped 8 bases and J dropped 0 bases, with 11 bases sitting between them. Germline lookup yields CDR1 LNHNV and CDR2 YYDKDF (reference sequence). The CDR3 sequence is CATASEFSGNTIYF. The CDR3 DNA reads TGTGCCACCGCGAGCGAGTTCTCTGGAAACACCATATATTTT.

This clone has just a few counts. V gene TRBV5-1 combines with J gene TRBJ1-4; a possible D gene is TRBD1 (6 bases). This CDR3 is built from 18 residues. CDR1 SGHRS and CDR2 YFSETQ come from the germline V gene. Trimming stripped 2 bases from V and 0 bases from J, with 17 bases between. Here the CDR3 reads CASSLMRQEGTTNEKLFF. In nucleotides, the CDR3 is TGCGCCAGCAGCTTAATGCGACAGGAGGGGACAACTAATGAAAAACTGTTTTTT. Full variable domain (outside the CDR3, taken from reference TRBV5-1 and TRBJ1-4): KAGVTQTPRYLIKTRGQQVTLSCSPISGHRSVSWYQQTPGQGLQFLFEYFSETQRNKGNFPGRFSGRQFSNSRSEMNVSTLELGDSALYLCASSLMRQEGTTNEKLFFGSGTQLSVL.

The genes are TRBV29-1 and TRBJ1-2, with a weak D call TRBD1 (5 bases). Trimming left V 7 bases short and J 5 bases short, with 26 bases between. Germline CDR1 SQVTM, CDR2 ANQGSEA. The CDR3 runs 16 residues. CDR3 coding DNA: TGCAGCGCCCACCTGCCCCCGGGCGAGGGACCTTATGGCTACACCTTC. Translating it yields CSAHLPPGEGPYGYTF. Using reference TRBV29-1 and TRBJ1-2 for the parts outside the CDR3, the full variable domain is SAVISQKPSRDICQRGTSLTIQCQVDSQVTMMFWYRQQPGQSLTLIATANQGSEATYESGFVIDKFPISRPNLTFSTLTVSNMSPEDSSIYLCSAHLPPGEGPYGYTFGSGTRLTVV.

The genes are TRBV29-1 and TRBJ2-1; D is unresolved. Germline CDR1 SQVTM, CDR2 ANQGSEA. Trimming pared 1 base from V and 8 bases from J, leaving 9 bases between. CDR3 length equals 12 residues. CDR3 sequence: CSVEVRRDEQFF. CDR3 DNA sequence: TGCAGCGTTGAAGTTAGACGGGATGAGCAGTTCTTC.

This clone has just a few counts. V is TRBV29-1 and J is TRBJ2-3, with 11 bases lining up with TRBD2. The CDR3 is made up of 14 amino acids. The junction had 6 bases not matched to a gene; V was cut back by 6 bases and J by 4 bases. The germline gives CDR1 SQVTM, CDR2 ANQGSEA. This CDR3 reads CSVRASGRSDTQYF. In DNA form, the CDR3 reads TGCAGCGTCAGGGCTAGCGGGAGGTCAGATACGCAGTATTTT.

This chain links TRBV29-1 with TRBJ2-7; D perhaps matches TRBD1 (6 bases). The germline V gene has CDR1 SQVTM and CDR2 ANQGSEA. The CDR3 is made up of 14 amino acids. V dropped 7 bases and J dropped 3 bases, with 19 bases sitting between them. The CDR3 region has the DNA TGCAGCGCTGGACGGCAGAGAGGGGGCTACGAGCAGTACTTC. Its translation is CSAGRQRGGYEQYF.